The present T cell receptor beta chain was sequenced within a study of T cells after yellow fever vaccination (dated 2019 in TCRdb). As for the study more broadly: The SMART-Seq v4 Ultra Low Input RNA kit was used to prepare libraries from fractions with low cell numbers. Two healthy male donors, one aged 18 to 30 and one aged 30 to 40 years, were included in the cohort. Blood was drawn at multiple timepoints before and after primary and secondary immunization, with bulk PBMC replicates and cell subsets isolated. To follow T-cell clones before and after primary and booster YFV17D yellow fever vaccination, bulk TCR alpha and beta repertoires were sequenced over time. Results and caveats for the whole study, not just this receptor: Because only a couple of donors were included in the study, the extent to which the findings can be generalized is limited. Most clones expanded after primary vaccination (around 97% of CD4 and approximately 86% of CD8) were re-detected after the booster, suggesting that broad memory maintenance occurred. Computational filtering was needed because FACS-sorted repertoires could contain abundant contaminating clonotypes from the bulk population. The secondary T-cell response was weaker than the primary response but faster, peaking on day 5 instead of day 15. A small share of clonotypes was detected in both CD4 and CD8 compartments, with the overlap likely arising from convergent recombination.

The intended sense of this specimen's treatment or condition label: live attenuated yellow fever vaccine strain. At every blood-draw timepoint, two biological replicates of bulk PBMCs were collected. A standard Ficoll-Paque protocol was used to isolate PBMCs from peripheral blood. TriZol was used to extract RNA from bulk PBMCs, CD4 and CD8 fractions, and dextramer-positive and dextramer-negative fractions. Concerning this clonotype itself: What antigen it recognizes has not been identified. No much larger clone exists at a distance of one base, and base qualities are not known.

Synthesis of TCR cDNA relied on 5'RACE template switching, a step that introduced a universal primer site along with unique molecular identifiers. Priming for cDNA synthesis came from both the TCR alpha and TCR beta constant segments. Library amplification used two PCR steps, and the second PCR step added sample barcodes and sequencing adapters. Libraries were sequenced on Illumina HiSeq 2500 (2x100 bp) or NovaSeq (2x150 bp). In the paper's pipeline: MIGEC was used to demultiplex reads and collapse the reads into UMI consensus sequences, and MiXCR was used for V(D)J alignment. Vaccine-responding clonotypes were identified with edgeR using replicate PBMC samples, with FDR below 0.01 and a log2 fold change above 5 up to day 15 being required. Each bulk clonotype was labeled CD4 or CD8 based on which sequenced repertoire, CD4 or CD8, contained the clonotype at higher abundance. TCRdb trimmed public reads at Q25 via fastp, called clones via MiXCR and kept in-frame beta chains. For every CDR3 protein sequence, its rows merge into one entry that carries the most common genes and DNA. The V and J calls and clone size are TCRdb's, not the authors'. The sample table lists more than 250,000 distinct CDR3 sequences, 6.8% of them with a count of one. The ten largest clones capture roughly a sixth of the sample.

CDR3 length: 14 amino acids, cysteine to phenylalanine. Here the CDR3 DNA is all that survives: 42 bases in frame from base 1. Relative to germline, V is missing 4 bases and J is missing 4 bases, with 6 bases of the junction outside any gene match. CDR1 and CDR2 were assigned from the germline V gene as SGHRS and YFSETQ. This receptor was taken from a man aged 18 to 30 who received the YFV17D yellow fever vaccine. The chain links TRBV5-1 with TRBJ2-5, with TRBD2 identical over 8 junction bases. The source was PBMCs, collected more than 40 days after the first yellow fever vaccination. Here is the DNA: TGCGCCAGCAGCGCCCAGCGGGGGCCAGAGACCCAGTACTTC. This is translated as CASSAQRGPETQYF.